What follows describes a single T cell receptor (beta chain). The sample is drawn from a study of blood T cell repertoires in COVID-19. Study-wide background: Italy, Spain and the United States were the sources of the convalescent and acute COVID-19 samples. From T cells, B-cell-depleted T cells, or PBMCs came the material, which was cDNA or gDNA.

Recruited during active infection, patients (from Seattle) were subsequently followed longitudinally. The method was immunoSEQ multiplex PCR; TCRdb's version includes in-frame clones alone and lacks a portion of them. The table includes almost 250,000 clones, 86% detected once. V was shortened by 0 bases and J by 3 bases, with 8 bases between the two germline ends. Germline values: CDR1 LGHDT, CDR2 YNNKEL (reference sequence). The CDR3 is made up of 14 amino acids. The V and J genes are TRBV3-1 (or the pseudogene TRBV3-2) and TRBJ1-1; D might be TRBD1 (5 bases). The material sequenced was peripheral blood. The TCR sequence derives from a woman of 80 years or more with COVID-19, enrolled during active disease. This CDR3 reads CASSQDQGYTEAFF. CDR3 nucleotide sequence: TGTGCCAGCAGCCAAGATCAGGGTTACACTGAAGCTTTCTTT.